This T cell receptor beta chain was sequenced during a study of T cells in Graves' hyperthyroidism and ophthalmopathy. RNA transcripts provided the source from which TCR beta CDR3 regions were amplified. Using the HTBI primer set, a first-round RT-PCR was run on the TCR CDR3. MiXCR, run by TCRdb on the multiplex PCR reads, gives a single entry per CDR3 protein. This sample has roughly 380,000 distinct CDR3 sequences, with approximately 15% found just once. Points from the study as a whole: Blood also carried most thyroid clonotypes expanded above 0.001.

On this clonotype: Its specificity is not known.

The V end was cut by 7 bases, the J end by 0 bases, with 13 bases between. The CDR3 runs 14 residues. Germline CDR1 reads SQVTM; CDR2 reads ANQGSEA. The chain carries TRBV29-1 and TRBJ2-1; D may be TRBD2 (6 bases). The sample consisted of blood. The source is a woman aged 55 to 70 with Graves' hyperthyroidism. CDR3 sequence (DNA): TGCAGCGGCGGGACTTTGAGCTCCTACAATGAGCAGTTCTTC. The encoded protein is CSGGTLSSYNEQFF.